The TCR beta chain described here comes from a study of T cell responses to AZD1222 COVID-19 vaccine. The assay was immunoSEQ multiplex PCR, and TCRdb's table has in-frame clones only and misses some. The sample yields around 100,000 clones, approximately 87% seen once. In this sample, this clone turned up once. Its matching antigen is unknown. General study results and limits: White British ancestry dominated among donors, who included more females, and clonal diversity was possibly underestimated.

Germline lookup yields CDR1 SNHLY and CDR2 FYNNEI. CDR3 size: 14 residues. Trimming at V came to 10 bases and at J to 4 bases, leaving 10 bases not matched to a gene. This chain joins TRBV2 and TRBJ1-5; 7 nucleotides match TRBD1. This TCR was sampled from an adult in good health. Sequences were derived from peripheral blood, sampled on day 0 of AZD1222 vaccination. The CDR3 here is CATARDSINQPQHF. CDR3 DNA sequence: TGTGCCACCGCTCGGGACAGCATTAATCAGCCCCAGCATTTT.